One TCR beta chain is described in this entry. This entry is derived from a study of shared clonotypes between healthy human individuals. CDR3 length: 17 residues. Germline V gene lookup returns CDR1 SGHTA and CDR2 FQGNSA. V lost 6 bases, J lost 0 bases, and 3 bases stayed unmatched. Study processing details: Without quality scores, immunoSEQ junctional reads could not be filtered like full-length reads. Clones were sequenced by immunoSEQ multiplex PCR, and TCRdb holds only the in-frame ones, with some missing. The DNA gave D and trimming, while V, J and clone size come from that table. The sample has around 2.1 million clones; under 95% are singletons. CD8 cells regarded as naive lacked CD45RO, were positively chosen for CCR7, and omitted terminally differentiated effector memory CD45RA+ cells. Donors comprised healthy HIV-negative adults lacking recent acute infections or vaccinations.

The chain combines TRBV7-2 with TRBJ2-2, with 14 bases aligning to TRBD2. Sequenced material: naive CD8+ T cells from PBMCs. This receptor was identified in a man younger than 35 in good health. Some clones in this sample may be carry-over from other donors' samples. CDR3 sequence (DNA): TGTGCCAGCAGGAGACTAGCGGGAGGGGCGAACACCGGGGAGCTGTTTTTT. This encodes CASRRLAGGANTGELFF.